The 21 T cell receptor beta chains presented below share a single source sample, sequenced in a study of cytomegalovirus exposure and HLA in healthy donors. The PCR employed 60 Vbeta primers together with 13 Jbeta primers. Generated by immunoSEQ multiplex PCR, the TCRdb table keeps only in-frame clones and is missing some. This sample has about 180,000 clones; 70% to 80% occur once, and the top ten carry 0.69%. Sequenced sample: PBMCs. These TCRs come from a middle-aged woman in good health and CMV-seronegative.

The rearrangement links TRBV28 to TRBJ1-1, with D unresolved. Germline loops: CDR1 MDHEN, CDR2 SYDVKM. Between the trimmed V and J ends, which lost 8 bases and 1 base, there was a span of 8 bases. This CDR3 region has 12 residues. Here the CDR3 DNA reads TGTGCCAGCCAAAGCGGGAACACTGAAGCTTTCTTT. Its protein product is CASQSGNTEAFF.

V and J are TRBV27 and TRBJ1-5; D not resolved. The CDR3 contains 17 residues. Per the germline V gene, CDR1 is MNHEY and CDR2 is SMNVEV (reference sequence). Between the trimmed V and J ends, which lost 8 bases and 3 bases, there was a span of 23 bases. The CDR3 DNA reads TGTGCCAGCCGTTCCTCCGCAGGCTCGCAGACCAATCAGCCCCAGCATTTT. Residues: CASRSSAGSQTNQPQHF.

This rearrangement joins TRBV27 to TRBJ2-2, with D possibly matching TRBD2 (6 bases). Germline V gene lookup returns CDR1 MNHEY and CDR2 SMNVEV (reference sequence). V lost 1 base to trimming and J lost 4 bases, with 10 bases between them. This CDR3 has 15 amino acids. The CDR3 DNA is TGTGCCAGCAGTTTATTCCCCGGGGGCACCGGGGAGCTGTTTTTT. Translated: CASSLFPGGTGELFF.

J is TRBJ1-3 and V is TRBV27; D is unclear. Germline values: CDR1 MNHEY, CDR2 SMNVEV (reference sequence). CDR3 length: 11 amino acids. The germline V and J ends were trimmed by 6 bases and 4 bases, with 4 bases remaining between them. CDR3 DNA sequence: TGTGCCAGCAGGTCAGGAAACACCATATATTTT. This encodes CASRSGNTIYF.

The chain couples TRBV9 to TRBJ2-5; the match to TRBD1 covers 9 bases. The DNA end is more similar to TRBJ2-7, so the J call may be wrong. From germline, CDR1 is SGDLS and CDR2 YYNGEE. This CDR3 spans 14 amino acids. CDR3 sequence reads: CASSDRQGVGEQYF. DNA of the CDR3: TGTGCCAGCAGCGACCGACAGGGGGTTGGCGAGCAGTACTTC.

The CDR3 DNA reads as TGTGCCAGCAGCCGGAGGGGGGGGGTCCAAGACACTGAAGCTTTCTTT. This translates into CASSRRGGVQDTEAFF. The chain recombines TRBV25-1 with TRBJ1-1; D might be TRBD1 (6 bases). Per the germline V gene, CDR1 is MGHDK and CDR2 is SYGVNS. The CDR3 is 16 residues long. V lost 6 bases and J 3 bases, leaving 20 bases between the germline ends.

The CDR3: CAWSQRGIEQFF. DNA of the CDR3: TGTGCCTGGAGCCAAAGGGGGATTGAGCAGTTCTTC. This chain connects TRBV30 to TRBJ2-1; perhaps TRBD1 as D (6 bases). Trimming pared 3 bases from V and 9 bases from J, leaving 12 bases between. CDR3 length equals 12 residues. The germline CDR1 and CDR2 sequences are GTSNPN and SVGIG (reference sequence).

The chain recombines TRBV29-1 with TRBJ1-1; TRBD1 matches 8 bases. The CDR3 is 12 residues long. Trimming removed 7 bases from V and 6 bases from J; junction bases left unmatched: 7. Germline-derived CDR1 and CDR2 are SQVTM and ANQGSEA. The CDR3 region has the DNA TGCAGCGACCGGACAGGGATATCTGAAGCTTTCTTT. Translation gives CSDRTGISEAFF.

V usage is TRBV5-1 and J usage is TRBJ1-5; tentatively, D is TRBD1 (5 bases). Trimming took off 5 bases at V and 4 bases at J, with 19 bases between the two ends. This CDR3 region has 16 residues. In germline, CDR1 is SGHRS, CDR2 YFSETQ. Here the CDR3 reads CASRLVNGGINQPQHF. The DNA of the CDR3 is TGCGCCAGCAGGCTTGTCAACGGGGGTATAAATCAGCCCCAGCATTTT.

This clone was detected only a few times. The chain recombines TRBV6-5 with TRBJ1-5; D is possibly TRBD1 (5 bases). Germline CDR1 reads MNHEY; CDR2 reads SVGAGI. V lost 10 bases, J lost 2 bases, and 9 bases lay in between. The CDR3 contains 12 residues. CDR3 protein: CATGGGNQPQHF. CDR3 bases: TGTGCCACCGGGGGGGGCAATCAGCCCCAGCATTTT.

The V gene is TRBV5-6, the J gene TRBJ1-1; D gene uncertain. Trimming stripped 6 bases from V and 4 bases from J, with 13 bases between. Per the germline V gene, CDR1 is SGHDT and CDR2 is YYEEEE. This CDR3 is built from 13 residues. In DNA, the CDR3 is TGTGCCAGCACCTCTGGAGGGATCACTGAAGCTTTCTTT. It yields the protein CASTSGGITEAFF.

In DNA, the CDR3 is TGTGCCAGCAGTGTTGCAGGGAATCAGCCCCAGCATTTT. Its protein is CASSVAGNQPQHF. This chain links TRBV25-1 with TRBJ1-5; tentative D call: TRBD1 (5 bases). This CDR3 comprises 13 residues. The V end lost 4 bases, the J end lost 4 bases, and 8 bases lay between the germline ends. Looked up from germline, CDR1 is MGHDK and CDR2 is SYGVNS.

CDR3 DNA sequence: TGTGCCAGCGGCTCTCCTCTCCGGACAGGGGGCCATCAGCCCCAGCATTTT. Its protein is CASGSPLRTGGHQPQHF. The chain recombines TRBV6-4 with TRBJ1-5, with 11 bases fitting TRBD1. Germline V lookup: CDR1 MRHNA, CDR2 SNTAGT. Losses at the gene ends were 8 bases for V and 5 bases for J; bases not matched to a gene: 14. This CDR3 is 17 amino acids long.

The chain is built from TRBV5-1 and TRBJ1-5, with D possibly being TRBD1 (5 bases). The ends were cut back, 0 bases at V and 3 bases at J, with 10 bases in the middle. The germline gives CDR1 SGHRS, CDR2 YFSETQ. The CDR3 is 15 amino acids. The CDR3 loop is CASSLAGVYNQPQHF. The CDR3 nucleotides are TGCGCCAGCAGCTTGGCGGGGGTCTACAATCAGCCCCAGCATTTT. Filled out from reference TRBV5-1 and TRBJ1-5, the complete variable domain reads KAGVTQTPRYLIKTRGQQVTLSCSPISGHRSVSWYQQTPGQGLQFLFEYFSETQRNKGNFPGRFSGRQFSNSRSEMNVSTLELGDSALYLCASSLAGVYNQPQHFGDGTRLSIL.

J is TRBJ2-5 and V is TRBV5-8, with D hard to call. The length of the CDR3 is 13 residues. CDR1 and CDR2 (germline): SGHTS, YDEGEE. V was clipped by 4 bases and J by 7 bases, with 14 bases between them. The chain's CDR3 is CASSLNLAATQYF. The CDR3 DNA reads TGTGCCAGCAGCCTAAATTTAGCCGCGACCCAGTACTTC. Using reference TRBV5-8 and TRBJ2-5 for the parts outside the CDR3, the full variable domain is EAGVTQSPTHLIKTRGQQATLRCSPISGHTSVYWYQQALGLGLQFLLWYDEGEERNRGNFPPRFSGRQFPNYSSELNVNALELEDSALYLCASSLNLAATQYFGPGTRLLVL.

The V and J genes are TRBV19 and TRBJ2-6, with D tentatively TRBD1 (5 bases). CDR3 length equals 16 residues. From germline, CDR1 is LNHDA and CDR2 SQIVND (reference sequence). The V and J ends lost 3 bases and 4 bases respectively, with 13 bases between them. The CDR3 DNA sequence: TGTGCCAGTAGTATCCCGTCAGGGTCCGGGGCCAACGTCCTGACTTTC. This sequence encodes CASSIPSGSGANVLTF.

This clone was detected only once. CDR3 sequence reads: CASSTQRNTEAFF. Here the CDR3 DNA reads TGTGCCAGTAGTACACAGAGGAACACTGAAGCTTTCTTT. This chain links TRBV19 with TRBJ1-1; D is uncertain. The ends were cut back, 4 bases at V and 1 base at J, with 7 bases in the middle. There are 13 residues in the CDR3. Germline V gives CDR1 LNHDA, CDR2 SQIVND (reference sequence). The whole variable domain, remainder taken from reference TRBV19 and TRBJ1-1, is DGGITQSPKYLFRKEGQNVTLSCEQNLNHDAMYWYRQDPGQGLRLIYYSQIVNDFQKGDIAEGYSVSREKKESFPLTVTSAQKNPTAFYLCASSTQRNTEAFFGQGTRLTVV.

The rearrangement links TRBV5-1 to TRBJ1-3; 9 bases line up with TRBD1. The germline V gene has CDR1 SGHRS and CDR2 YFSETQ. This CDR3 spans 15 amino acids. J gave up 4 bases and V 0 bases, and 2 bases lay outside the gene matches. The CDR3 region is CASSLGTGDGNTIYF. DNA for the CDR3: TGCGCCAGCAGCTTGGGGACAGGGGACGGAAACACCATATATTTT.

This clone appeared a single time. V usage is TRBV11-3 and J usage is TRBJ2-3; 8 nucleotides agree with TRBD1. This CDR3 spans 14 amino acids. The trim removed 6 bases at V and 4 bases at J, leaving 6 bases unmatched. Germline V gene sequence: CDR1 SGHNT, CDR2 YENEEA. In DNA, the CDR3 is TGTGCCAGCAGTCCGTCGACAGGGGCAGATACGCAGTATTTT. The encoded protein is CASSPSTGADTQYF.

This clone turned up a few times. This chain connects TRBV4-2 to TRBJ2-1, with D perhaps TRBD1 (6 bases). The germline gives CDR1 LGHNA, CDR2 YNFKEQ. The CDR3 length is 17 residues. With 0 bases removed from V and 0 bases from J, the gap between germline ends came to 12 bases. DNA for the CDR3: TGTGCCAGCAGCCAAGATTTGGGGGCCTTCTCCTACAATGAGCAGTTCTTC. Its translation: CASSQDLGAFSYNEQFF.

The chain uses TRBV4-2 and TRBJ2-4, with TRBD2 matching over 13 bases. Germline CDR1 reads LGHNA; CDR2 reads YNFKEQ. J was trimmed by 1 base and V by 0 bases; bases with no gene match: 6. The CDR3 has 19 amino acids. This CDR3 is CASSQEKELAGGAKNIQYF. The CDR3 DNA is TGTGCCAGCAGCCAAGAGAAGGAACTAGCGGGGGGGGCCAAAAACATTCAGTACTTC.